The T cell receptor (beta chain) under discussion was sequenced for a study of T-cell memory formation after mild COVID-19. V was clipped by 0 bases and J by 2 bases; unmatched bases: 6. Germline V gives CDR1 SGHRS, CDR2 YFSETQ. The CDR3 runs to 17 residues. TCRdb fed the 5' RACE reads into MiXCR, producing one record per CDR3 protein. Of roughly 480,000 distinct CDR3 sequences listed, about 23% are singletons. This TCR was recovered from an adult woman who had mild COVID-19 (a few samples of this study predate the infection). Cell type and time point are not known. Specimen: PBMCs or a T cell subset sorted from them (not recorded which). This chain uses TRBV5-1 with TRBJ2-3, with 10 bases identical to TRBD2. The CDR3 protein is CASSLAVSGGATDTQYF. The CDR3 DNA is TGCGCCAGCAGCTTGGCCGTAAGCGGGGGGGCCACAGATACGCAGTATTTT.